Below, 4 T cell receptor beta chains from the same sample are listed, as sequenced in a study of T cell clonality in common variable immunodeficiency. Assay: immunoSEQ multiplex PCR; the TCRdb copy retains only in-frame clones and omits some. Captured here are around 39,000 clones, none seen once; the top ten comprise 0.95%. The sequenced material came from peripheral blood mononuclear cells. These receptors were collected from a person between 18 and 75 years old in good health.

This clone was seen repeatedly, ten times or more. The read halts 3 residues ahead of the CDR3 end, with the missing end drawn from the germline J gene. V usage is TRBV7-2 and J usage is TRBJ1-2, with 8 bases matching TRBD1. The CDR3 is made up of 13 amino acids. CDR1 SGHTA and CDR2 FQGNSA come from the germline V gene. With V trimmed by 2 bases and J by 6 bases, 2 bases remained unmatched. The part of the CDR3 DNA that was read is TGTGCCAGCAGCTTACCAGGGGGCGATGGC. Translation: CASSLPGGDG. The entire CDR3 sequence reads CASSLPGGDGYTF.

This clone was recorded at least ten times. Incomplete CDR3 DNA: TGTGCCAGCAGTGAACGAGGGACTAGCGGGGTCACG. Translation gives CASSERGTSGVT. The CDR3 in full is CASSERGTSGVTQYF. The rearrangement links TRBV27 to TRBJ2-3, with 13 bases fitting TRBD2. The read stops 3 residues short of the end of the CDR3; the missing end is completed from the germline J gene. This CDR3 is built from 15 residues. Looked up from germline, CDR1 is MNHEY and CDR2 is SMNVEV (reference sequence).

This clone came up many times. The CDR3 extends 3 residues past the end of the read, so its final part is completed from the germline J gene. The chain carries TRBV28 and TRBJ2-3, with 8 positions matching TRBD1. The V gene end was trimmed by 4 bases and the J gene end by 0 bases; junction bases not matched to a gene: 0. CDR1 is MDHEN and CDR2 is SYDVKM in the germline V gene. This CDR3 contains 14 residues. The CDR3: CASSYRGSTDTQYF. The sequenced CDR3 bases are TGTGCCAGCAGTTACAGGGGGAGCACAGATACG. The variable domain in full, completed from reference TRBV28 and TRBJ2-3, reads DVKVTQSSRYLVKRTGEKVFLECVQDMDHENMFWYRQDPGLGLRLIYFSYDVKMKEKGDIPEGYSVSREKKERFSLILESASTNQTSMYLCASSYRGSTDTQYFGPGTRLTVL.

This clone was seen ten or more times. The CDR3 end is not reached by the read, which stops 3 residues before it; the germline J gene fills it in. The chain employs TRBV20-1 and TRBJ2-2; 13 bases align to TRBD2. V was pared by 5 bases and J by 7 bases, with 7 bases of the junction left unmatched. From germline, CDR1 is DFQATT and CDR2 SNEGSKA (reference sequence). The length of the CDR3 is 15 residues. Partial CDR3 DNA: TGCAGTGCTCCACTAGCGGGGGGGCCGGGCGGGGAG. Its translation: CSAPLAGGPGGE. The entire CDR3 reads CSAPLAGGPGGELFF.